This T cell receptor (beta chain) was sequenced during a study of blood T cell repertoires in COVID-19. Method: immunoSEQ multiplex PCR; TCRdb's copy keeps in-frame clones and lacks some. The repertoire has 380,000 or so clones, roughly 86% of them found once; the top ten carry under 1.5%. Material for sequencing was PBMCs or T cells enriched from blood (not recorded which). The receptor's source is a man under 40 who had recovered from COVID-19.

In DNA, the CDR3 is TGCAGCGTTGAAGAGTTTAGCGGGGGGGAAGAGACCCAGTACTTC. As protein: CSVEEFSGGEETQYF. J is TRBJ2-5 and V is TRBV29-1; 11 bases align to TRBD2. Germline CDR1 reads SQVTM; CDR2 reads ANQGSEA. This CDR3 is 15 amino acids long. Trimming at V came to 0 bases and at J to 3 bases, leaving 3 bases not matched to a gene.